These 10 T cell receptor beta chains came from one sample sequenced in a study of shared clonotypes between healthy human individuals. The protocol was immunoSEQ multiplex PCR, while the TCRdb copy is restricted to in-frame clones and leaves out a portion. The table lists over a million clones, roughly 96% of them singletons. The sample taken for sequencing was naive CD4+ T cells sorted from blood. Noted subset: CD45RA+ positively selected. The origin of the receptors is a man aged 30 to 39 in good health.

CDR3 loop: CASTAPRAGLNTGELFF. The DNA of the CDR3 is TGTGCCAGCACAGCACCTCGGGCGGGTTTGAACACCGGGGAGCTGTTTTTT. V usage is TRBV2 and J usage is TRBJ2-2; TRBD2 is a possible D gene (5 bases). Germline lookup yields CDR1 SNHLY and CDR2 FYNNEI. The CDR3 runs 17 residues. The V and J ends lost 7 bases and 1 base respectively, with 19 bases between them.

V and J are TRBV7-2 and TRBJ2-7, with D perhaps TRBD2 (5 bases). Per germline, CDR1 SGHTA and CDR2 FQGNSA. Between the trimmed V and J ends, which lost 1 base and 0 bases, there was a span of 13 bases. There are 16 residues in the CDR3. In DNA, the CDR3 is TGTGCCAGCAGCTTAGACGGAGCCCTAGCCTCCTACGAGCAGTACTTC. Residues: CASSLDGALASYEQYF.

The rearrangement links TRBV7-8 to TRBJ2-7; 8 bases agree with TRBD2. After removal of 2 bases from V and 7 bases from J, the junction contained 16 bases not matched to a gene. Germline V gene lookup returns CDR1 SGHVS and CDR2 FQNEAQ. This CDR3 region has 17 residues. This CDR3 reads CASSLTGAGGHAWEQYF. The CDR3 DNA reads TGTGCCAGCAGCTTAACTGGGGCGGGAGGACACGCCTGGGAGCAGTACTTC.

DNA of the CDR3: TGTGCCAGCAGTTATCAAGGGTTCGATCAGCCCCAGCATTTT. Translating it yields CASSYQGFDQPQHF. The V gene is TRBV6-5, the J gene TRBJ1-5; no clear D. The V gene's germline CDR1 is MNHEY and CDR2 SVGAGI. This CDR3 is 14 amino acids long. With 3 bases removed from V and 5 bases from J, the gap between germline ends came to 11 bases.

Written as DNA, the CDR3 is TGTGCCAGCAGTTCGAAGGAGTTTCAATACGAGCAGTACTTC. It codes for CASSSKEFQYEQYF. The gene calls are TRBV6-1 and TRBJ2-7; D unresolved. Germline V gives CDR1 MNHNS, CDR2 SASEGT. The CDR3 runs to 14 residues. V was shortened by 5 bases and J by 4 bases, with 15 bases between the two germline ends.

The J gene is TRBJ1-1, the V gene TRBV10-3; D is unresolved. Trimming removed 5 bases at V and 5 bases at J, with 6 bases between. The CDR3 has 11 residues. Germline CDR1 and CDR2: ENHRY and SYGVKD. The CDR3 DNA follows: TGTGCCATCAGTATGGGGACTGAAGCTTTCTTT. It yields the protein CAISMGTEAFF.

The chain couples TRBV29-1 to TRBJ1-5, with 8 bases aligning to TRBD1. V dropped 4 bases and J dropped 2; count of bases not matched to a gene: 4. Germline V gives CDR1 SQVTM, CDR2 ANQGSEA. The CDR3 loop spans 14 amino acids. In DNA, the CDR3 is TGCAGCGTTGCGGACAGGGCCGGCAATCAGCCCCAGCATTTT. Amino acids: CSVADRAGNQPQHF.

The chain links TRBV28 to TRBJ2-7; D might be TRBD1 (6 bases). CDR3 length: 13 amino acids. V was cut by 6 bases and J by 4 bases, with 13 bases left in between. CDR1 is MDHEN, CDR2 SYDVKM, per germline. CDR3 in DNA: TGTGCCAGCAGCCCCCGTCAGGGGTACGAGCAGTACTTC. Its protein is CASSPRQGYEQYF.

The chain joins TRBV7-7 to TRBJ2-3, with a tentative D call TRBD2 (5 bases). The V end lost 5 bases, the J end lost 0 bases, and 9 bases lay between the germline ends. Per germline, CDR1 SSHAT and CDR2 FNYEAQ (reference sequence). The CDR3 contains 14 residues. CDR3 DNA sequence: TGTGCCAGCAGCCCTGGACTCAGCACAGATACGCAGTATTTT. This translates into CASSPGLSTDTQYF.

This clone was recorded only once. The rearrangement uses TRBV19 and TRBJ1-2, with a weak D call TRBD1 (6 bases). This CDR3 region has 12 residues. Germline values: CDR1 LNHDA, CDR2 SQIVND (reference sequence). V lost 5 bases and J lost 7, with 11 bases in between. The CDR3 here is CASSSNRVGYTF. The CDR3, as DNA: TGTGCCAGTAGTTCCAACAGGGTTGGCTACACCTTC.